These 22 T cell receptor beta chains were all obtained from the same sample, sequenced in a study of T cell responses to AZD1222 COVID-19 vaccine. The repertoire was sequenced with immunoSEQ multiplex PCR; TCRdb's copy has only in-frame clones and lacks some. There are some 120,000 clones in the sample; less than 90% occur only once, and about 27% lies in the top ten. The sample consisted of peripheral blood, taken on day 0 of AZD1222 vaccination. The receptors originated from an adult in good health.

The rearrangement uses TRBV7-9 and TRBJ2-7; 8 positions agree with TRBD2. Germline CDR1 and CDR2: SEHNR and FQNEAQ (reference sequence). The junction had 8 bases not matched to a gene; V was cut back by 7 bases and J by 0 bases. This CDR3 region has 15 residues. CDR3 DNA: TGTGCCAGCACCTTCGGGGGGGGGTTCTCCTACGAGCAGTACTTC. It translates to CASTFGGGFSYEQYF.

The V call is TRBV30, the J call TRBJ1-2; D perhaps matches TRBD1 (6 bases). CDR1 and CDR2 (germline): GTSNPN, SVGIG (reference sequence). V was pared by 3 bases and J by 4 bases, with 18 bases between. The CDR3 runs to 15 residues. CDR3 loop: CAWREGHRGFYGYTF. The DNA of the CDR3 is TGTGCCTGGAGAGAGGGACATCGAGGCTTCTATGGCTACACCTTC.

V and J are TRBV15 and TRBJ1-4; weak D call: TRBD1 (5 bases). Germline CDR1 reads LNHNV; CDR2 reads YYDKDF (reference sequence). V dropped 0 bases and J dropped 8 bases, with 13 bases sitting between them. This CDR3 is 15 amino acids long. CDR3 amino acids: CATSRDSGVGEKLFF. CDR3 DNA: TGTGCCACCAGCAGAGATTCGGGGGTAGGAGAAAAACTGTTTTTT. The full variable domain, with the rest looked up from reference TRBV15 and TRBJ1-4, is DAMVIQNPRYQVTQFGKPVTLSCSQTLNHNVMYWYQQKSSQAPKLLFHYYDKDFNNEADTPDNFQSRRPNTSFCFLDIRSPGLGDTAMYLCATSRDSGVGEKLFFGSGTQLSVL.

V usage is TRBV10-3 and J usage is TRBJ1-1, with TRBD1 as a possible D gene (5 bases). The CDR3 has 13 residues. Germline V gene lookup returns CDR1 ENHRY and CDR2 SYGVKD. Trimming shortened V by 2 bases and J by 5 bases, and 9 bases separated the two germline ends. Here the CDR3 reads CAISEGAETEAFF. CDR3 bases: TGTGCCATCAGTGAGGGGGCGGAGACTGAAGCTTTCTTT.

The V and J genes are TRBV11-2 and TRBJ1-1, with unresolved D. This CDR3 spans 15 amino acids. CDR1 SGHAT and CDR2 FQNNGV come from the germline V gene. Trimming took off 0 bases at V and 0 bases at J, with 8 bases between the two ends. CDR3 in amino acids: CASSLDPGMNTEAFF. DNA of the CDR3: TGTGCCAGCAGCTTAGACCCGGGGATGAACACTGAAGCTTTCTTT.

The rearrangement joins TRBV18 to TRBJ1-2; D uncertain. The CDR3 totals 13 residues. The V gene's germline CDR1 is KGHSH and CDR2 LQKENI. Trimming stripped 2 bases from V and 4 bases from J, with 8 bases between. Written as DNA, the CDR3 is TGTGCCAGCTCACCAGGGTTCCCCTATGGCTACACCTTC. This translates into CASSPGFPYGYTF.

The chain has TRBV4-2 and TRBJ1-5; D remains unclear. The V gene's germline CDR1 is LGHNA and CDR2 YNFKEQ. This CDR3 has 15 amino acids. V was trimmed by 0 bases and J by 0 bases, leaving 6 bases between them. CDR3 nucleotide sequence: TGTGCCAGCAGCCAAGAAAAGGGTAGCAATCAGCCCCAGCATTTT. Amino acids: CASSQEKGSNQPQHF.

The CDR3 DNA follows: TGTGCCAGCAGCCATCCGCGGGATACGCAGTATTTT. This translates into CASSHPRDTQYF. This chain connects TRBV3-1 (or the pseudogene TRBV3-2) to TRBJ2-3; D gene ambiguous. Germline assignment: CDR1 LGHDT and CDR2 YNNKEL (reference sequence). The CDR3 contains 12 residues. V gave up 3 bases and J gave up 6 bases, with 7 bases separating them.

The rearrangement uses TRBV29-1 and TRBJ2-7, with 10 bases aligning to TRBD1. The ends lost 4 bases at V and 6 bases at J; junction bases unmatched: 12. The V gene's germline CDR1 is SQVTM and CDR2 ANQGSEA. The CDR3 loop spans 15 amino acids. The CDR3 sequence is CSVGGFGGQGSEQYF. The DNA for the CDR3 is TGCAGCGTTGGGGGCTTCGGGGGACAGGGGTCCGAGCAGTACTTC.

CDR3 region: CASSDSTTGTVEETQYF. The DNA for the CDR3 is TGTGCCAGCAGTGACTCCACTACCGGGACAGTTGAAGAGACCCAGTACTTC. The chain carries TRBV6-4 and TRBJ2-5; 7 nucleotides line up with TRBD1. The germline V gene encodes CDR1 MRHNA and CDR2 SNTAGT. After removal of 0 bases from V and 3 bases from J, the junction contained 10 bases not matched to a gene. This CDR3 comprises 17 residues.

The CDR3 here is CASSLGSFGYTF. The CDR3 DNA sequence: TGTGCCAGCAGCCTGGGGAGCTTTGGCTACACCTTC. The chain links TRBV3-1 (or the pseudogene TRBV3-2) to TRBJ1-2; D is unresolved. V lost 4 bases, J lost 7 bases, and 10 bases lay in between. CDR1 is LGHDT and CDR2 is YNNKEL in the germline V gene (reference sequence). The CDR3 extends over 12 amino acids.

The chain recombines TRBV6-5 with TRBJ1-2; TRBD1 might be the D (6 bases). The CDR3 length is 15 residues. V lost 4 bases and J 0 bases, leaving 12 bases between the germline ends. Germline CDR1 and CDR2: MNHEY and SVGAGI. CDR3 sequence reads: CASSLGGGANYGYTF. The CDR3 DNA follows: TGTGCCAGCAGTTTAGGGGGGGGAGCTAACTATGGCTACACCTTC.

The gene calls are TRBV12-5 and TRBJ2-7; D possibly corresponds to TRBD1 (6 bases). V shed 3 bases and J shed 2 bases, with 11 bases lying between them. This CDR3 comprises 14 residues. Per the germline V gene, CDR1 is LGHNT and CDR2 is FRNRAP. The CDR3 here is CASGFLDSPYEQYF. The CDR3 region has the DNA TGTGCTAGTGGTTTCTTGGACAGTCCCTACGAGCAGTACTTC.

The gene calls are TRBV10-3 and TRBJ2-2; the match to TRBD2 covers 11 bases. The CDR3 has 16 amino acids. V gave up 4 bases and J gave up 0 bases; unmatched junction bases: 1. Germline-derived CDR1 and CDR2 are ENHRY and SYGVKD. This CDR3 reads CAISVAGGTNTGELFF. The CDR3 nucleotides are TGTGCCATCAGTGTAGCGGGGGGGACGAACACCGGGGAGCTGTTTTTT.

This clone was seen a single time. The CDR3 nucleotides read TGTGCCAGCAGCCAAGATCTCGACGTAGCGGGGGCTGGCACAGATACGCAGTATTTT. It specifies CASSQDLDVAGAGTDTQYF. This chain uses TRBV3-1 (or the pseudogene TRBV3-2) with TRBJ2-3, with TRBD2 identical over 9 bases. The CDR3 runs 19 residues. V lost 0 bases to trimming and J lost 1 base; unmatched junction nucleotides: 11. Germline-derived CDR1 and CDR2 are LGHDT and YNNKEL (reference sequence).

J is TRBJ1-5 and V is TRBV12-5, with D possibly matching TRBD1 (6 bases). CDR3 length equals 15 residues. Germline-derived CDR1 and CDR2 are LGHNT and FRNRAP. With 4 bases removed from V and 3 bases from J, the gap between germline ends came to 13 bases. The CDR3 DNA is TGTGCTAGTGGTTGGGGGCAGGCCCCCAATCAGCCCCAGCATTTT. Residues: CASGWGQAPNQPQHF.

J is TRBJ1-2 and V is TRBV29-1; D is uncertain. This CDR3 is built from 12 residues. Deletions cut 4 bases from V and 8 bases from J, with 14 bases between. The V gene's germline CDR1 is SQVTM and CDR2 ANQGSEA. The CDR3: CSVVRATRGYTF. CDR3 DNA sequence: TGCAGCGTTGTTAGGGCGACAAGAGGCTACACCTTC. Full variable domain (missing parts from reference TRBV29-1 and TRBJ1-2): SAVISQKPSRDICQRGTSLTIQCQVDSQVTMMFWYRQQPGQSLTLIATANQGSEATYESGFVIDKFPISRPNLTFSTLTVSNMSPEDSSIYLCSVVRATRGYTFGSGTRLTVV.

The V call is TRBV5-8, the J call TRBJ2-3, with D hard to call. Trimming shortened V by 4 bases and J by 4 bases, and 7 bases separated the two germline ends. The CDR3 covers 12 residues. The germline CDR1 and CDR2 sequences are SGHTS and YDEGEE. CDR3 in DNA: TGTGCCAGCAGCCCATCCGCAGATACGCAGTATTTT. Its translation is CASSPSADTQYF.

The genes are TRBV19 and TRBJ2-1; D is possibly TRBD2 (5 bases). Per the germline V gene, CDR1 is LNHDA and CDR2 is SQIVND (reference sequence). Trimming removed 3 bases from V and 0 bases from J, with 6 bases in between. The CDR3 is 14 residues long. CDR3 protein: CASSIGSSYNEQFF. In DNA form, the CDR3 reads TGTGCCAGTAGTATTGGGAGCTCCTACAATGAGCAGTTCTTC.

The sample holds one count of this clone. V is TRBV12-3 or TRBV12-4 and J is TRBJ1-4; D uncertain. The CDR3 is made up of 12 amino acids. Trimming cost V 5 bases and J 4 bases, with 5 bases left between them. CDR3 sequence: CASSRRNEKLFF. In DNA, the CDR3 is TGTGCCAGCAGTCGGCGTAATGAAAAACTGTTTTTT.

This sequence joins TRBV6-1 and TRBJ2-5; 9 positions match TRBD1. V shed 4 bases and J 4 bases; nucleotides not matched to a gene: 10. The CDR3 totals 16 residues. Germline values: CDR1 MNHNS, CDR2 SASEGT. This CDR3 reads CASSATPDRGLETQYF. CDR3 DNA sequence: TGTGCCAGCAGTGCTACCCCGGACAGGGGATTAGAGACCCAGTACTTC.

This clone has just a few counts. The chain couples TRBV18 to TRBJ2-5; 12 nucleotides match TRBD2. Trimming removed 4 bases from V and 4 bases from J; junction bases left unmatched: 10. Per the germline V gene, CDR1 is KGHSH and CDR2 is LQKENI. This CDR3 comprises 17 residues. The CDR3 nucleotides read TGTGCCAGCTCACGAATGACTAGCGGGAGTGCTCCAGAGACCCAGTACTTC. Protein product: CASSRMTSGSAPETQYF. Full variable domain (remainder filled in from reference TRBV18 and TRBJ2-5): NAGVMQNPRHLVRRRGQEARLRCSPMKGHSHVYWYRQLPEEGLKFMVYLQKENIIDESGMPKERFSAEFPKEGPSILRIQQVVRGDSAAYFCASSRMTSGSAPETQYFGPGTRLLVL.